The clone carrying this T cell receptor (beta chain) was seen repeatedly, ten times or more. The antigen is undetermined. The sample belongs to a study of CD8 T cells in ankylosing spondylitis. J gave up 4 bases and V 6 bases, and 9 bases lay outside the gene matches. This CDR3 comprises 17 residues. Germline V gene data show CDR1 as MGHDK and CDR2 as SYGVNS. Study-wide points: Roughly eight highly homologous variants made up a TCR beta motif that seemed to typify ankylosing spondylitis blood.

Using its own MiXCR run on the 5' RACE reads, TCRdb lists one record per CDR3 protein. The sample has 250,000 to 300,000 distinct CDR3 sequences, about a sixth seen once. This receptor was taken from a male donor with ankylosing spondylitis or in good health (not recorded which). The sample taken for sequencing was blood, either unsorted or a sorted T cell fraction (not recorded which). The gene calls are TRBV25-1 and TRBJ2-3; TRBD2 matches 14 bases. CDR3: CASSAPTGLAGADTQYF. The DNA for the CDR3 is TGTGCCAGCAGCGCGCCTACGGGACTAGCGGGAGCAGATACGCAGTATTTT.